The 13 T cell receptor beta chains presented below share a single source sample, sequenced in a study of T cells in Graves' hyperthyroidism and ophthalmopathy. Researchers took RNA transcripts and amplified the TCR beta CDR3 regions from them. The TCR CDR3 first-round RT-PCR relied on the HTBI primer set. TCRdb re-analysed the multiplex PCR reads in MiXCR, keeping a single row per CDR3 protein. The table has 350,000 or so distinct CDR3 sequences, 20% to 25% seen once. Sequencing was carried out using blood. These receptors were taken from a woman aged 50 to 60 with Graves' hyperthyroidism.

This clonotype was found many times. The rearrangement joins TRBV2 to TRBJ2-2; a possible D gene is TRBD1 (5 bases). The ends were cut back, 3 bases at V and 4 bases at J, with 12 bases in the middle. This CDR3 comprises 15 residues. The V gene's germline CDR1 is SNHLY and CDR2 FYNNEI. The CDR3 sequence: CASSDKGARTGELFF. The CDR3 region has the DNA TGTGCCAGCAGTGATAAAGGGGCGCGCACCGGGGAGCTGTTTTTT.

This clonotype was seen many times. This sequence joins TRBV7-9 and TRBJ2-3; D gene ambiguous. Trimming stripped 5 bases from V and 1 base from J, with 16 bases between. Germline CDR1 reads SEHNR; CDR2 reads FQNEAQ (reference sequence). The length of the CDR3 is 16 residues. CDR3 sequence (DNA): TGTGCCAGCAGCGCCGGCCTAGGTAGCCGCACAGATACGCAGTATTTT. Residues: CASSAGLGSRTDTQYF. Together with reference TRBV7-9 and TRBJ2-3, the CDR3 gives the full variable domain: DTGVSQNPRHKITKRGQNVTFRCDPISEHNRLYWYRQTLGQGPEFLTYFQNEAQLEKSRLLSDRFSAERPKGSFSTLEIQRTEQGDSAMYLCASSAGLGSRTDTQYFGPGTRLTVL.

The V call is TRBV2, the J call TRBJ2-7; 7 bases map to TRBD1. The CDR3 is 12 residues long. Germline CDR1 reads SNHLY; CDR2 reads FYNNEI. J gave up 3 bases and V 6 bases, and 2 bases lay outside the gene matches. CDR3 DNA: TGTGCCAGCAGAGCAGGGGGCTACGAGCAGTACTTC. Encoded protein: CASRAGGYEQYF.

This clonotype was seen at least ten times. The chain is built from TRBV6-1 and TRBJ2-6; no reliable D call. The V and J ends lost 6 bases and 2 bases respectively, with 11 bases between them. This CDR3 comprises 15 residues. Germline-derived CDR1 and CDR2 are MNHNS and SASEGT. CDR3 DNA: TGTGCCAGCAGCCTGAGTGGGGCTGGGGCCAACGTCCTGACTTTC. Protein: CASSLSGAGANVLTF.

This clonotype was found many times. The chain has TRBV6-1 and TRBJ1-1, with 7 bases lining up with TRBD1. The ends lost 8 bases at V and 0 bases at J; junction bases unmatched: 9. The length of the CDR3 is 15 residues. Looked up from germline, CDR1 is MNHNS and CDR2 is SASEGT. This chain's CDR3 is CASLGGGGMNTEAFF. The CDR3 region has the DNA TGTGCCAGCCTCGGAGGGGGCGGGATGAACACTGAAGCTTTCTTT.

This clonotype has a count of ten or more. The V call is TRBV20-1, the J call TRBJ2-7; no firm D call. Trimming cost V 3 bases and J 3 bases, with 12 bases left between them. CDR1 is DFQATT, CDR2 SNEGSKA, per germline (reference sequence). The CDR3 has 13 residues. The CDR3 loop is CSASWAIGYEQYF. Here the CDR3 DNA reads TGCAGTGCTAGTTGGGCGATTGGCTACGAGCAGTACTTC.

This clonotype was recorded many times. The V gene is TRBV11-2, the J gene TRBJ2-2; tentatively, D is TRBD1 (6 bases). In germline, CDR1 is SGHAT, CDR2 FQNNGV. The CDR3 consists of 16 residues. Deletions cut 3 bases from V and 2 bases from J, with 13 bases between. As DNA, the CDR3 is TGTGCCAGCAGCTTTCAGGGACAAATTAACACCGGGGAGCTGTTTTTT. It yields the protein CASSFQGQINTGELFF.

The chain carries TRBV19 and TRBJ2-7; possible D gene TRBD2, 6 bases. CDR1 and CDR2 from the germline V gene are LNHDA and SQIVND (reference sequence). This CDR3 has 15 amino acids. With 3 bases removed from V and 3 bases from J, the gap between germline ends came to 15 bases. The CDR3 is CASSISGRDHYEQYF. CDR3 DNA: TGTGCCAGTAGTATCTCTGGGCGGGATCACTACGAGCAGTACTTC.

CDR3 in amino acids: CASSSGTSGSDTQYF. DNA of the CDR3: TGTGCCAGCAGTTCCGGGACTAGCGGCTCAGATACGCAGTATTTT. The chain has TRBV12-3 or TRBV12-4 and TRBJ2-3; 11 positions match TRBD2. This CDR3 is built from 15 residues. V shed 4 bases and J 4 bases; nucleotides not matched to a gene: 4.

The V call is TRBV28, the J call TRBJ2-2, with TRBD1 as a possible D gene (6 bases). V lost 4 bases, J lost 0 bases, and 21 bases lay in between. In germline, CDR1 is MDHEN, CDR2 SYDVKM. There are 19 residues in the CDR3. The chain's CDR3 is CASSSPEDRIWTNTGELFF. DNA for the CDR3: TGTGCCAGCAGTTCGCCAGAAGACAGGATATGGACGAACACCGGGGAGCTGTTTTTT.

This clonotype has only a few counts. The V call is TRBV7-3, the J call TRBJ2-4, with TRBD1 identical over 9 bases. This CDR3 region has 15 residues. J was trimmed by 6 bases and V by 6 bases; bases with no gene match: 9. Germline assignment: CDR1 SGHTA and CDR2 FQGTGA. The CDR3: CASSRAQGAGNIQYF. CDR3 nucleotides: TGTGCCAGCAGTCGAGCACAGGGGGCGGGAAACATTCAGTACTTC. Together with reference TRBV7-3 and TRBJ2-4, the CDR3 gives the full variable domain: GAGVSQTPSNKVTEKGKYVELRCDPISGHTALYWYRQSLGQGPEFLIYFQGTGAADDSGLPNDRFFAVRPEGSVSTLKIQRTERGDSAVYLCASSRAQGAGNIQYFGAGTRLSVL.

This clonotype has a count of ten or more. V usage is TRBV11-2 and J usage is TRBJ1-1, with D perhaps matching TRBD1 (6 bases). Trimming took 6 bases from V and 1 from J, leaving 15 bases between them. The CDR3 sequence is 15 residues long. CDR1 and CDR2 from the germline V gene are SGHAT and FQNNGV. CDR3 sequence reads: CASRVGQGQNTEAFF. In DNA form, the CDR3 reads TGTGCCAGCAGAGTAGGTCAGGGACAGAACACTGAAGCTTTCTTT.

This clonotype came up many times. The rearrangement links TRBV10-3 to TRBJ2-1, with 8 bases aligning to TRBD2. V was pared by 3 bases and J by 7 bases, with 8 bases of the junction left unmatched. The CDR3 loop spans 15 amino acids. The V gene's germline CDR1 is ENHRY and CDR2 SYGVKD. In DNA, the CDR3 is TGTGCCATCAGTGATCCGGGACTAGTGGGTAATGAGCAGTTCTTC. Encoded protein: CAISDPGLVGNEQFF.